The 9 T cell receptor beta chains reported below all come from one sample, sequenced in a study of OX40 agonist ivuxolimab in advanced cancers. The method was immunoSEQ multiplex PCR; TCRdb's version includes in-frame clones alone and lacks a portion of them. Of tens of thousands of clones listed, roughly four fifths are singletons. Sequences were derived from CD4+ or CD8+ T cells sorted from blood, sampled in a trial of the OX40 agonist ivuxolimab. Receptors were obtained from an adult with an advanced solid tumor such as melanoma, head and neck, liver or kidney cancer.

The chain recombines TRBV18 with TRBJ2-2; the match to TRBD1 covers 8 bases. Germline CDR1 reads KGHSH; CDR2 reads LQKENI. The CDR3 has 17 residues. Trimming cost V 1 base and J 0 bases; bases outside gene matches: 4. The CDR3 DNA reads TGTGCCAGCTCACCACTAGGACAGGGCGCGAACACCGGGGAGCTGTTTTTT. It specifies CASSPLGQGANTGELFF.

CDR3: CASSLLGRDHNEQFF. DNA of the CDR3: TGTGCCAGCAGCTTATTGGGGCGGGACCACAATGAGCAGTTCTTC. The chain couples TRBV7-9 to TRBJ2-1, with a weak D call TRBD2 (6 bases). The germline CDR1 and CDR2 sequences are SEHNR and FQNEAQ (reference sequence). V was pared by 2 bases and J by 5 bases, with 13 bases between. CDR3 length: 15 amino acids.

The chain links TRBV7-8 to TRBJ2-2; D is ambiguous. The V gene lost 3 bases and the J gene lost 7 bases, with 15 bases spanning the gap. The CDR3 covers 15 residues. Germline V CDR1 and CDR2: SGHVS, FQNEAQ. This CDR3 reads CASSFLGLGNGELFF. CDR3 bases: TGTGCCAGCAGCTTTCTGGGTTTGGGGAACGGGGAGCTGTTTTTT.

The DNA of the CDR3 is TGTGCCAGCTCACCAGGACAGGGTAGGGATACTGAAGCTTTCTTT. It is translated as CASSPGQGRDTEAFF. The chain has TRBV18 and TRBJ1-1; 8 bases fit TRBD1. The CDR3 is made up of 15 amino acids. Losses at the gene ends were 2 bases for V and 5 bases for J; bases not matched to a gene: 7. CDR1 and CDR2 (germline): KGHSH, LQKENI.

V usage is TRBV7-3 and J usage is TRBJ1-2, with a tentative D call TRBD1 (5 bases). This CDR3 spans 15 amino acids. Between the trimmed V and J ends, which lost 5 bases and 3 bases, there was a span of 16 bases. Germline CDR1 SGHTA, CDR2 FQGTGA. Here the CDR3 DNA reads TGTGCCAGCAGCCCCGCGCAGGCGGGGGACTATGGCTACACCTTC. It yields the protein CASSPAQAGDYGYTF.

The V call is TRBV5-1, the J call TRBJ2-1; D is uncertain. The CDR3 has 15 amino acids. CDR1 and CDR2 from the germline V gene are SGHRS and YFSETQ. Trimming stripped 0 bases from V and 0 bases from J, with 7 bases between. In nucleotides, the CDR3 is TGCGCCAGCAGCTTGGACATGAGCTCCTACAATGAGCAGTTCTTC. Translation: CASSLDMSSYNEQFF. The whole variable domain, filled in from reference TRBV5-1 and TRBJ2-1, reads KAGVTQTPRYLIKTRGQQVTLSCSPISGHRSVSWYQQTPGQGLQFLFEYFSETQRNKGNFPGRFSGRQFSNSRSEMNVSTLELGDSALYLCASSLDMSSYNEQFFGPGTRLTVL.

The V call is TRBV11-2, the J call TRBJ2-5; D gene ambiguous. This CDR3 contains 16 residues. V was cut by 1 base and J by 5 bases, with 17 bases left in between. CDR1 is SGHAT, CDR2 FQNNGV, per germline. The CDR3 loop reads CASSLVRNFPWETQYF. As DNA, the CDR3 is TGTGCCAGCAGCTTAGTTAGGAACTTCCCGTGGGAGACCCAGTACTTC.

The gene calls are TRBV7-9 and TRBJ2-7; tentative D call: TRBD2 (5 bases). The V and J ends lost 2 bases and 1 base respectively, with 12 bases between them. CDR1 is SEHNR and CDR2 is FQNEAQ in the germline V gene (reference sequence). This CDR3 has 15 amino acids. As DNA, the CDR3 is TGTGCCAGCAGCTTATTTTCGGGGAAATCCTACGAGCAGTACTTC. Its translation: CASSLFSGKSYEQYF.

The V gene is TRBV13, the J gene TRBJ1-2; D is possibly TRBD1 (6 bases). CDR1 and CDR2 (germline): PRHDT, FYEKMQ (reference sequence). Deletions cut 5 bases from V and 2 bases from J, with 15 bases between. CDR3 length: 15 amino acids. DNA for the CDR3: TGTGCCAGCAGCACGGACAGAGGATTCAACTATGGCTACACCTTC. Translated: CASSTDRGFNYGYTF.